Listed below are T cell receptor beta chains from one sample, sequenced in a study of shared T cell receptors in the human thymus. Sequencing used immunoSEQ multiplex PCR; TCRdb keeps in-frame clones, though not all of them. Among 450,000 to 650,000 clones listed, approximately 80% were seen once. These data also featured in a second study, about human thymus T cells.

The sample taken for sequencing was thymocytes. The receptors derive from a boy younger than two with a congenital heart defect. Each CDR3 is given with its conserved first and last residue. A D gene is named only where the DNA matches it firmly. Part of the rows lack a size; the others show once, few, many or a class for expanded clones.

D gene	J gene	clone size	V gene	CDR3 protein	CDR3 DNA
TRBD2	TRBJ2-7	-	TRBV4-2	CASSQDLEAGGPLSSYEQYF	TGTGCCAGCAGCCAAGATCTGGAAGCGGGAGGCCCCCTCAGCTCCTACGAGCAGTACTTC
TRBD1	TRBJ2-7	-	TRBV4-2	CASSQGQGRAEQYF	TGTGCCAGCAGCCAGGGACAGGGAAGGGCCGAGCAGTACTTC
-	TRBJ1-5	-	TRBV13	CASSLAGNQPQHF	TGTGCCAGCAGCTTAGCCGGGAATCAGCCCCAGCATTTT
-	TRBJ2-7	-	TRBV7-2	CASSLWVEGTGRVSYEQYF	TGTGCCAGCAGCTTATGGGTGGAGGGAACCGGACGGGTCTCCTACGAGCAGTACTTC
-	TRBJ1-1	-	TRBV27	CASKGEVNTEAFF	TGTGCCAGCAAGGGGGAAGTGAACACTGAAGCTTTCTTT
-	TRBJ2-7	-	TRBV6-5	CAHRQVGDSGEQYF	TGTGCCCATCGACAGGTAGGCGACTCTGGGGAGCAGTACTTC
TRBD2	TRBJ2-1	-	TRBV29-1	CSVEDEREGRSNEQFF	TGCAGCGTTGAAGACGAGCGGGAGGGCCGCTCCAATGAGCAGTTCTTC
TRBD1	TRBJ2-5	-	TRBV7-9	CASSWGGSGQGGGETQYF	TGTGCCAGCAGCTGGGGTGGTAGTGGACAGGGAGGAGGAGAGACCCAGTACTTC
TRBD2	TRBJ2-1	-	TRBV7-2	CASSISSGNSSYNEQFF	TGTGCCAGCAGCATATCTAGCGGGAATAGCTCCTACAATGAGCAGTTCTTC
-	TRBJ1-2	-	TRBV27	CASRFIGQRDGYTF	TGTGCCAGCAGATTTATTGGACAGAGGGATGGCTACACCTTC
TRBD1	TRBJ2-3	once	TRBV23-1	CASIMKGANTDTQYF	TGCGCCAGCATTATGAAGGGGGCTAACACAGATACGCAGTATTTT
TRBD1	TRBJ2-7	-	TRBV28	CASSPGQDPSLYEQYF	TGTGCCAGCAGTCCAGGACAGGACCCCTCCCTTTACGAGCAGTACTTC
TRBD2	TRBJ2-2	few	TRBV7-3	CASSHGTSGGRANTGELFF	TGTGCCAGCAGCCACGGGACTAGCGGAGGTCGTGCGAACACCGGGGAGCTGTTTTTT
-	TRBJ1-5	-	TRBV30	CAWSVGSRGGGNQPQHF	TGTGCCTGGAGTGTAGGAAGCAGGGGCGGAGGCAATCAGCCCCAGCATTTT
-	TRBJ2-7	-	TRBV2	CASTQVECEQYF	TGTGCCAGCACTCAGGTAGAGTGCGAGCAGTACTTC
TRBD2	TRBJ2-1	-	TRBV7-3	CASSPGGLAPNEQFF	TGTGCCAGCAGCCCAGGGGGACTAGCCCCCAATGAGCAGTTCTTC
TRBD2	TRBJ2-3	-	TRBV20-1	CSARGGRAQYF	TGCAGTGCTAGGGGGGGGAGGGCGCAGTATTTT
TRBD2	TRBJ2-7	-	TRBV27	CASSAPLAGDRSYEQYF	TGTGCCAGCAGTGCACCACTAGCGGGAGACCGCTCCTACGAGCAGTACTTC
TRBD2	TRBJ2-1	-	TRBV27	CASSLVQREIHEQFF	TGTGCCAGCTCGTTGGTCCAGCGGGAAATCCATGAGCAGTTCTTC
-	TRBJ2-5	-	TRBV4-3	CASSQGHKNKETQYF	TGCGCCAGCAGCCAAGGCCACAAGAACAAAGAGACCCAGTACTTC
-	TRBJ2-7	-	TRBV11-2	CASSPPRGREQYF	TGTGCCAGCAGCCCACCCCGCGGGCGCGAGCAGTACTTC
TRBD2	TRBJ2-3	-	TRBV7-2	CASSTLGLAPFTDTQYF	TGTGCCAGCAGCACCCTCGGACTAGCCCCCTTCACAGATACGCAGTATTTT
-	TRBJ2-1	-	TRBV30	CAWRFTGGLWYNEQFF	TGTGCCTGGAGGTTTACCGGGGGACTGTGGTACAATGAGCAGTTCTTC
TRBD2	TRBJ2-5	few	TRBV7-9	CASSQPTGLVLGETQYF	TGTGCCAGCAGCCAACCCACGGGACTAGTACTTGGAGAGACCCAGTACTTC
TRBD1	TRBJ2-2	once	TRBV19	CAIGGERTGELFF	TGTGCCATAGGGGGCGAAAGGACCGGGGAGCTGTTTTTT
-	TRBJ2-1	-	TRBV21-1	CASSKVGRAGEPYNEQFF	TGTGCCAGCAGCAAAGTAGGGAGAGCGGGAGAACCCTACAATGAGCAGTTCTTC
TRBD2	TRBJ2-2	-	TRBV7-8	CASSNSRLAGTNTGELFF	TGTGCCAGCAGTAATAGCCGGCTAGCGGGTACGAACACCGGGGAGCTGTTTTTT
-	TRBJ2-3	-	TRBV4-2	CASSQDSGDTQYF	TGTGCCAGCAGCCAAGATTCGGGAGATACGCAGTATTTT
TRBD2	TRBJ2-3	-	TRBV5-6	CASSLGTGPPGLAGRQYF	TGTGCCAGCAGCTTGGGGACAGGGCCCCCGGGACTAGCGGGAAGGCAGTATTTT
TRBD1	TRBJ2-5	-	TRBV19	CASSPGQGQETQYF	TGTGCCAGTAGTCCAGGACAGGGACAAGAGACCCAGTACTTC
TRBD1	TRBJ1-1	-	TRBV5-4	CASSLYHRGKNTEAFF	TGTGCCAGCAGCTTGTACCACAGGGGGAAGAACACTGAAGCTTTCTTT
TRBD1	TRBJ2-1	-	TRBV6-1	CASRLDRGMKFF	TGTGCCAGCAGACTGGACAGGGGCATGAAGTTCTTC
TRBD2	TRBJ2-1	-	TRBV28	CASSLPPAGGSSYNEQFF	TGTGCCAGCAGTCTCCCACCTGCGGGCGGGAGTTCCTACAATGAGCAGTTCTTC
-	TRBJ2-7	-	TRBV11-2	CASSSDRRDECYEQYF	TGTGCCAGCAGCTCGGACAGGAGGGACGAGTGCTACGAGCAGTACTTC
TRBD1	TRBJ1-1	-	TRBV6-5	CASGQGLMNTEAFF	TGTGCCAGCGGACAGGGTCTAATGAACACTGAAGCTTTCTTT
-	TRBJ1-1	-	TRBV18	CASSPRGEEGLNTEAFF	TGTGCCAGCTCACCTCGGGGGGAAGAAGGCTTGAACACTGAAGCTTTCTTT
-	TRBJ2-2	-	TRBV2	CASSVTEATGELFF	TGTGCCAGCAGTGTAACAGAAGCCACCGGGGAGCTGTTTTTT
-	TRBJ2-4	-	TRBV2	CASSARGAKNIQYF	TGTGCCAGCAGTGCAAGGGGGGCCAAAAACATTCAGTACTTC
TRBD2	TRBJ2-7	-	TRBV6-5	CASSLAGTSLYEQYF	TGTGCCAGCAGCCTAGCCGGGACTAGCCTCTACGAGCAGTACTTC
-	TRBJ1-2	-	TRBV12-5	CAISTSGAGANYGYTF	TGTGCTATCAGTACCTCAGGGGCAGGGGCTAACTATGGCTACACCTTC
-	TRBJ2-7	-	TRBV6-5	CASSYEGDPSYEQYF	TGTGCCAGCAGCTACGAGGGAGACCCCTCCTACGAGCAGTACTTC
TRBD2	TRBJ2-2	-	TRBV7-2	CASSLENAGANTGELFF	TGTGCCAGCAGCTTAGAAAATGCGGGAGCGAACACCGGGGAGCTGTTTTTT
-	TRBJ2-7	-	TRBV23-1	CASSQVDSPSYEQYF	TGCGCCAGCAGTCAAGTGGACAGTCCTTCCTACGAGCAGTACTTC
TRBD1	TRBJ2-7	-	TRBV5-1	CASSSGQGPNEQYF	TGCGCCAGCAGCTCCGGACAGGGTCCCAACGAGCAGTACTTC
TRBD2	TRBJ2-7	-	TRBV11-2	CASRFLAGVAYEQYF	TGTGCCAGCAGATTTCTAGCGGGAGTAGCCTACGAGCAGTACTTC
-	TRBJ2-5	-	TRBV5-4	CASSNRDQETQYF	TGTGCCAGCAGCAACCGGGACCAAGAGACCCAGTACTTC
TRBD1	TRBJ1-5	-	TRBV7-8	CASSPKDRGLYSNQPQHF	TGTGCCAGCAGCCCTAAGGACAGGGGACTTTATAGCAATCAGCCCCAGCATTTT
TRBD1	TRBJ1-2	few	TRBV6-1	CASNSTGVGHGYTF	TGTGCCAGCAACTCGACAGGGGTGGGCCATGGCTACACCTTC
-	TRBJ2-3	-	TRBV6-1	CASSPRGNTDTQYF	TGTGCCAGCAGCCCCAGGGGCAACACAGATACGCAGTATTTT
TRBD1	TRBJ2-7	-	TRBV7-8	CASSLAGTGPYEQYF	TGTGCCAGCAGCTTGGCCGGGACAGGCCCCTACGAGCAGTACTTC
TRBD2	TRBJ2-3	-	TRBV4-1	CASSRGTSGTDTQYF	TGCGCCAGCAGCCGCGGGACTAGCGGCACAGATACGCAGTATTTT
-	TRBJ2-5	-	TRBV4-2	CASSQDLRSLQETQYF	TGTGCCAGCAGCCAAGATCTCCGGTCATTACAAGAGACCCAGTACTTC
TRBD2	TRBJ2-5	-	TRBV7-7	CASSFPSGKETQYF	TGTGCTAGCAGCTTTCCCAGCGGGAAAGAGACCCAGTACTTC
TRBD1	TRBJ2-1	-	TRBV7-9	CASSLRQGWDEQFF	TGTGCCAGCAGCTTACGACAGGGTTGGGATGAGCAGTTCTTC
TRBD2	TRBJ2-5	-	TRBV7-6	CASSLRSGGRALPETQYF	TGTGCCAGCAGCTTACGTTCGGGCGGGAGGGCCCTTCCAGAGACCCAGTACTTC
TRBD1	TRBJ1-2	-	TRBV29-1	CSVGPAGQGAVDYGYTF	TGCAGCGTTGGCCCAGCGGGACAGGGGGCCGTGGACTATGGCTACACCTTC